Listed here are 19 T cell receptor beta chains from one sample, sequenced in a study of CXCR3-negative and CXCR3-positive naive CD8 T cells. With UMI labels, 5' RACE was used to prepare the TRB cDNA libraries. TCRdb re-called the 5' RACE reads; every CDR3 protein appears as one record, without DNA. Its table lists tens of thousands of distinct CDR3 sequences. The sample consisted of naive CXCR3- CD8+ T cells from blood. Subset reported: CD45RO-CCR7+CD27+CD95- naive CD8+ T cells lacking CXCR3 (TNR3-). These receptors all come from a human donor in good health. Some clones in this sample may be carry-over from other donors' samples.

The chain has TRBV20-1 and TRBJ1-2; absent DNA, TCRdb's TRBD1 call cannot be checked. In germline, CDR1 is DFQATT, CDR2 SNEGSKA (reference sequence). The CDR3 has 17 residues. This CDR3 is CSASLLPEHGVGYGYTF.

The CDR3 region is CASRDREQFTDTQYF. The gene calls are TRBV12-3 or TRBV12-4 and TRBJ2-3; TCRdb reports TRBD1, a call that lacks DNA to check it against. This CDR3 contains 15 residues.

The rearrangement links TRBV15 to TRBJ1-1. CDR1 and CDR2 (germline): LNHNV, YYDKDF (reference sequence). CDR3 length: 12 amino acids. The CDR3 is CATRWGNTEAFF. The full variable domain, its missing parts supplied by reference TRBV15 and TRBJ1-1, is DAMVIQNPRYQVTQFGKPVTLSCSQTLNHNVMYWYQQKSSQAPKLLFHYYDKDFNNEADTPDNFQSRRPNTSFCFLDIRSPGLGDTAMYLCATRWGNTEAFFGQGTRLTVV.

The chain joins TRBV4-3 to TRBJ2-7; with no DNA, the TCRdb D assignment of TRBD2 cannot be verified. The CDR3 loop spans 13 amino acids. From germline, CDR1 is LGHNA and CDR2 YSLEER. CDR3 residues: CASSQARGVEQYF.

The chain has TRBV7-3 and TRBJ1-3; TCRdb selects TRBD1, and the lack of DNA leaves this call unchecked. The V gene's germline CDR1 is SGHTA and CDR2 FQGTGA. The CDR3 spans 16 residues. CDR3 residues: CASSLKGGSDGNTIYF.

The V gene is TRBV7-8, the J gene TRBJ2-1; TCRdb's D gene call, TRBD2, goes unchecked for lack of DNA. This CDR3 is 16 amino acids long. CDR1 is SGHVS and CDR2 is FQNEAQ in the germline V gene. The chain's CDR3 is CASSLGTSGRAVEQFF. Drawing the rest from reference TRBV7-8 and TRBJ2-1, the complete variable domain is GAGVSQSPRYKVAKRGQDVALRCDPISGHVSLFWYQQALGQGPEFLTYFQNEAQLDKSGLPSDRFFAERPEGSVSTLKIQRTQQEDSAVYLCASSLGTSGRAVEQFFGPGTRLTVL.

The rearrangement uses TRBV7-6 and TRBJ1-4; TCRdb proposes TRBD1, but this gene call is untestable without DNA. This CDR3 is built from 15 residues. Germline values: CDR1 SGHVS, CDR2 FNYEAQ. CDR3 amino acids: CASSPRTGGSEKLFF. The full variable domain, with the rest looked up from reference TRBV7-6 and TRBJ1-4, is GAGVSQSPRYKVTKRGQDVALRCDPISGHVSLYWYRQALGQGPEFLTYFNYEAQQDKSGLPNDRFSAERPEGSISTLTIQRTEQRDSAMYRCASSPRTGGSEKLFFGSGTQLSVL.

The CDR3 loop reads CASSEATSPVDTQYF. The chain employs TRBV7-7 and TRBJ2-3; the TCRdb D gene call, TRBD1, has no DNA to confirm it. CDR1 is SSHAT, CDR2 FNYEAQ, per germline (reference sequence). The CDR3 consists of 15 residues.

CDR3: CSVDTGDINEQYF. The chain links TRBV29-1 to TRBJ2-7; TCRdb reports TRBD1, a call that lacks DNA to check it against. Germline lookup yields CDR1 SQVTM and CDR2 ANQGSEA. There are 13 residues in the CDR3.

V is TRBV6-2 or TRBV6-3 and J is TRBJ2-7; TCRdb selects TRBD1, and the lack of DNA leaves this call unchecked. The germline V gene has CDR1 MNHEY and CDR2 SVGEGT. The CDR3 sequence is 14 residues long. CDR3 in amino acids: CASRDPGGIHEQYF.

The chain is built from TRBV29-1 and TRBJ2-3; TCRdb picks TRBD1, but there is no DNA to check that call. CDR1 is SQVTM, CDR2 ANQGSEA, per germline. The CDR3 contains 12 residues. The CDR3 reads CSADRELDTQYF.

This chain uses TRBV29-1 with TRBJ2-5; the TRBD1 assignment by TCRdb is unverifiable without DNA. The CDR3 runs 14 residues. Germline V gene lookup returns CDR1 SQVTM and CDR2 ANQGSEA. This CDR3 reads CSVETWAGYETQYF.

V gene TRBV5-5 combines with J gene TRBJ2-3; TCRdb indicates TRBD1, and absent DNA this call remains unverified. The CDR3 loop spans 17 amino acids. Germline CDR1 and CDR2: SGHKS and YYEKEE (reference sequence). CDR3 sequence: CASSSGTGYGDTDTQYF.

The gene calls are TRBV20-1 and TRBJ1-1; TCRdb's assignment of TRBD1 cannot be checked, as there is no DNA. Germline assignment: CDR1 DFQATT and CDR2 SNEGSKA (reference sequence). This CDR3 comprises 13 residues. CDR3 amino acids: CSARGGRERENFF.

J is TRBJ2-5 and V is TRBV12-3 or TRBV12-4; TCRdb gives TRBD1 as the D gene, but with no DNA this cannot be confirmed. The CDR3 sequence is 13 residues long. CDR3 protein: CASRTGEGETQYF.

The rearrangement uses TRBV20-1 and TRBJ2-7; TCRdb lists TRBD1, though no DNA is available to test this call. Germline-derived CDR1 and CDR2 are DFQATT and SNEGSKA (reference sequence). CDR3 length: 15 residues. This chain's CDR3 is CSAIEGQGRVDEQYF.

This rearrangement joins TRBV6-4 to TRBJ2-7; TCRdb lists TRBD1, though no DNA is available to test this call. This CDR3 comprises 14 residues. Germline CDR1 reads MRHNA; CDR2 reads SNTAGT. The CDR3 sequence is CASSPGPGPYEQYF.

The chain recombines TRBV10-3 with TRBJ2-7. Germline CDR1 and CDR2: ENHRY and SYGVKD. This CDR3 has 14 amino acids. This CDR3 is CAISEERGSYEQYF.

V is TRBV7-3 and J is TRBJ2-7; the TCRdb D gene call, TRBD1, has no DNA to confirm it. This CDR3 is 15 amino acids long. The germline V gene has CDR1 SGHTA and CDR2 FQGTGA. The CDR3 here is CASSIFPSGAYEQYF.